The 23 T cell receptor beta chains reported below all come from one sample, sequenced in a study of prognosis after radiotherapy for stage I lung cancer. Two-round multiplex PCR amplified TCR beta CDR3 from genomic DNA. First-round PCR employed TRBV- and TRBJ-specific primers for each gene. MiXCR, run by TCRdb on the multiplex PCR reads, gives a single entry per CDR3 protein. The sample gives 31,000 or so distinct CDR3 sequences, approximately 46% of which show up once; roughly 15% is in the top ten. The source was PBMCs, collected before or after stereotactic body radiation therapy (not recorded which). These receptors were taken from a donor aged 50 or older with non-small cell lung cancer.

V is TRBV7-8 and J is TRBJ2-7; the D gene is possibly TRBD2 (6 bases). The CDR3 is made up of 12 amino acids. Trimming stripped 5 bases from V and 7 bases from J, with 12 bases between. Germline V lookup: CDR1 SGHVS, CDR2 FQNEAQ. As DNA, the CDR3 is TGTGCCAGCAGCCTCACTAGCCGAGAGCAGTACTTC. The encoded protein is CASSLTSREQYF.

This clonotype is categorized as medium-sized. The chain carries TRBV12-3 or TRBV12-4 and TRBJ2-1; possible D gene TRBD2, 6 bases. V lost 5 bases to trimming and J lost 6 bases, with 23 bases between them. The CDR3 spans 17 residues. The CDR3: CASSRERGLGGFNEQFF. In DNA, the CDR3 is TGTGCCAGCAGTAGAGAGAGGGGTCTAGGAGGGTTCAATGAGCAGTTCTTC.

In this sample, this clonotype is medium-sized. This chain joins TRBV6-1 and TRBJ2-1; tentative D call: TRBD1 (5 bases). Trimming left V 5 bases short and J 8 bases short, with 7 bases between. The CDR3 is made up of 11 amino acids. The germline V gene has CDR1 MNHNS and CDR2 SASEGT. The CDR3: CASSQGDEQFF. CDR3 sequence (DNA): TGTGCCAGCAGTCAAGGGGATGAGCAGTTCTTC.

J is TRBJ2-1 and V is TRBV5-1, with TRBD1 identical over 7 bases. This CDR3 comprises 13 residues. With V trimmed by 1 base and J by 9 bases, 4 bases remained unmatched. Germline V gene data show CDR1 as SGHRS and CDR2 as YFSETQ. This chain's CDR3 is CASSLKGGGEQFF. The DNA for the CDR3 is TGCGCCAGCAGCTTGAAAGGGGGCGGTGAGCAGTTCTTC.

About this clonotype: This likely traces to a read error, being one base from a far larger clone. The chain recombines TRBV6-4 with TRBJ2-5, with D perhaps matching TRBD2 (5 bases). This CDR3 has 15 residues. Germline CDR1 reads MRHNA; CDR2 reads SNTAGT. V was trimmed by 6 bases and J by 5 bases, leaving 19 bases between them. CDR3 protein: CASSDGFGELETQYF. The CDR3, as DNA: TGTGCCAGCAGCGATGGGTTCGGGGAGTTGGAGACCCAGTACTTC.

The J gene is TRBJ2-7, the V gene TRBV20-1; 7 bases fit TRBD2. V lost 3 bases, J lost 2 bases, and 4 bases stayed unmatched. This CDR3 is 13 amino acids long. Per the germline V gene, CDR1 is DFQATT and CDR2 is SNEGSKA (reference sequence). The CDR3 is CSARGEGTYEQYF. The CDR3 DNA reads as TGCAGTGCTAGGGGGGAGGGCACCTACGAGCAGTACTTC.

As for this clonotype: Given a much more abundant clone one base away, this may be a read error. Likely a read error: the CDR3 ends without its conserved phenylalanine or tryptophan. The chain carries TRBV20-1 and TRBJ2-7; 9 bases fit TRBD1. Trimming cost V 5 bases and J 3 bases; bases outside gene matches: 5. The CDR3 sequence is 13 residues long. Germline V gene data show CDR1 as DFQATT and CDR2 as SNEGSKA (reference sequence). The CDR3 DNA follows: TGCAGTGCTTCGACAGGGGGGGACTACGAGCAGTACCTC. Translated, it gives CSASTGGDYEQYL.

The rearrangement links TRBV5-1 to TRBJ2-7; D gene unclear. V lost 2 bases to trimming and J lost 2 bases, with 17 bases between them. In germline, CDR1 is SGHRS, CDR2 YFSETQ. CDR3 size: 16 residues. The CDR3 nucleotides read TGCGCCAGCAGCTTTGTTTCGGCAGGTGTTACCTACGAGCAGTACTTC. The encoded protein is CASSFVSAGVTYEQYF.

The gene calls are TRBV6-2 or TRBV6-3 and TRBJ2-7; 7 nucleotides agree with TRBD2. CDR3 size: 11 residues. Germline CDR1 MNHEY, CDR2 SVGEGT. The chain's CDR3 is CVAGREHEQYF. CDR3 coding DNA: TGTGTTGCGGGGCGGGAGCACGAGCAGTACTTC.

This clonotype was picked up many times. The rearrangement uses TRBV5-4 and TRBJ2-7; 7 bases align to TRBD1. The CDR3 sequence is 14 residues long. CDR1 and CDR2 (germline): SGHNT, YYREEE (reference sequence). V was pared by 4 bases and J by 0 bases, with 4 bases of the junction left unmatched. CDR3 region: CASSQGQSSYEQYF. The CDR3 DNA reads TGTGCCAGCAGCCAGGGACAGAGCTCCTACGAGCAGTACTTC.

This clonotype was counted many times. The chain recombines TRBV10-3 with TRBJ1-1, with D perhaps matching TRBD1 (6 bases). There are 13 residues in the CDR3. Trimming shortened V by 5 bases and J by 2 bases, and 9 bases separated the two germline ends. The germline V gene has CDR1 ENHRY and CDR2 SYGVKD. The CDR3 DNA reads TGTGCCATCAGTACAGGGAGTAACACTGAAGCTTTCTTT. Translation: CAISTGSNTEAFF.

Concerning this clonotype itself: Compared with germline, one end of the junction differs, possibly owing to a read error. The chain is built from TRBV28 and TRBJ2-5, with D uncertain. Germline CDR1 and CDR2: MDHEN and SYDVKM. This CDR3 comprises 11 residues. CDR3 sequence: CASILKETHYF. Here the CDR3 DNA reads TGTGCCAGCATTTTGAAAGAGACCCATTACTTC.

This clonotype has ten or more counts. This chain connects TRBV18 to TRBJ2-5; 7 bases fit TRBD2. Trimming removed 1 base from V and 4 bases from J; junction bases left unmatched: 6. In germline, CDR1 is KGHSH, CDR2 LQKENI. The CDR3 loop spans 15 amino acids. This chain's CDR3 is CASSPLGGGAETQYF. Written as DNA, the CDR3 is TGTGCCAGCTCACCACTTGGCGGGGGAGCAGAGACCCAGTACTTC.

A remark on this clonotype: Germline is not matched at one junction end, which may reflect a read error. V is TRBV24-1 and J is TRBJ1-5; TRBD1 might be the D (6 bases). Germline CDR1 KGHDR, CDR2 SFDVKD. This CDR3 has 14 amino acids. This CDR3 reads CATADRRQSQPHHF. CDR3 DNA: TGTGCCACCGCCGACAGGAGGCAGAGTCAGCCCCATCATTTT.

This chain uses TRBV5-1 with TRBJ2-7; D is unresolved. There are 11 residues in the CDR3. The germline V gene has CDR1 SGHRS and CDR2 YFSETQ. V dropped 4 bases and J dropped 7 bases, with 9 bases sitting between them. The CDR3 DNA sequence: TGCGCCAGCAGCACCGTACATGAGCAGTACTTC. This translates into CASSTVHEQYF.

V is TRBV20-1 and J is TRBJ2-3; 12 bases align to TRBD2. V lost 5 bases, J lost 2 bases, and 2 bases stayed unmatched. The germline gives CDR1 DFQATT, CDR2 SNEGSKA (reference sequence). The CDR3 runs 14 residues. The CDR3 nucleotides are TGCAGTGCTCTAGCGGGGGGGCCCACAGATACGCAGTATTTT. This codes for CSALAGGPTDTQYF.

This clonotype was picked up many times. The chain carries TRBV9 and TRBJ1-6, with 7 bases aligning to TRBD1. Looked up from germline, CDR1 is SGDLS and CDR2 is YYNGEE. The trim removed 3 bases at V and 7 bases at J, leaving 4 bases unmatched. This CDR3 spans 14 amino acids. The CDR3 spells CASSAGTANSPLHF. The CDR3 nucleotides are TGTGCCAGCAGCGCCGGGACAGCAAATTCACCCCTCCACTTT.

This clonotype was picked up many times. The chain links TRBV29-1 to TRBJ1-1; D is undetermined. Looked up from germline, CDR1 is SQVTM and CDR2 is ANQGSEA. This CDR3 is 13 amino acids long. Trimming pared 7 bases from V and 2 bases from J, leaving 14 bases between. CDR3 residues: CSALRGANTEAFF. In nucleotides, the CDR3 is TGCAGCGCCCTACGGGGAGCAAACACTGAAGCTTTCTTT.

The sample holds a few counts of this clonotype. The rearrangement joins TRBV3-1 to TRBJ2-1, with TRBD2 matching over 12 bases. Germline CDR1 and CDR2: LGHDT and YNNKEL (reference sequence). This CDR3 is built from 16 residues. V dropped 8 bases and J dropped 2; count of bases not matched to a gene: 7. CDR3 sequence: CASSASGRATYNEQFF. Here the CDR3 DNA reads TGTGCCAGCTCTGCTAGCGGGAGGGCAACCTACAATGAGCAGTTCTTC.

This clonotype showed up many times. This chain joins TRBV12-3 or TRBV12-4 and TRBJ2-5, with TRBD2 matching over 8 bases. There are 13 residues in the CDR3. The V segment lost 5 bases and the J segment 5 bases; nucleotides outside the gene matches: 4. The CDR3 DNA follows: TGTGCCAGCAGTCCGACTAGCGTGGAGACCCAGTACTTC. It encodes CASSPTSVETQYF.

There are many counts of this clonotype. This chain links TRBV10-3 with TRBJ1-5; maybe TRBD1 (5 bases). The length of the CDR3 is 15 residues. Trimming stripped 3 bases from V and 11 bases from J, with 20 bases between. CDR1 is ENHRY and CDR2 is SYGVKD in the germline V gene. This CDR3 reads CAISESVGAPGTQHF. CDR3 bases: TGTGCCATCAGTGAATCGGTAGGGGCCCCTGGGACCCAGCATTTT.

This clonotype was seen many times. The chain's CDR3 is CAWSVMASGTVQFF. DNA of the CDR3: TGTGCCTGGAGTGTAATGGCTAGCGGGACGGTGCAGTTCTTC. This sequence joins TRBV30 and TRBJ2-1; the match to TRBD2 covers 9 bases. Germline lookup yields CDR1 GTSNPN and CDR2 SVGIG (reference sequence). The V and J ends lost 0 bases and 12 bases, in that order; junction bases with no gene match: 9. This CDR3 has 14 amino acids. The entire variable domain, with the rest obtained from reference TRBV30 and TRBJ2-1, is as follows: SQTIHQWPATLVQPVGSPLSLECTVEGTSNPNLYWYRQAAGRGLQLLFYSVGIGQISSEVPQNLSASRPQDRQFILSSKKLLLSDSGFYLCAWSVMASGTVQFFGPGTRLTVL.

Only one count was recorded for this clonotype. This sequence joins TRBV12-3 or TRBV12-4 and TRBJ2-7; TRBD1 matches 7 bases. Trimming removed 2 bases from V and 4 bases from J; junction bases left unmatched: 5. The CDR3 is made up of 14 amino acids. CDR3 DNA sequence: TGTGCCAGCAGTTTATGGGGACAGCATTACGAGCAGTACTTC. This translates into CASSLWGQHYEQYF.